The 3 T cell receptor beta chains reported below all come from one sample, sequenced in a study of CD8+ T cells in alopecia areata. TCR sequencing used cDNA made by reverse transcription of extracted RNA. Repertoires were generated with immunoSEQ multiplex PCR, while TCRdb's copy carries only in-frame clones and drops some. The repertoire holds over 85,000 clones, with under 45% as singletons. The sample comprised CD4+ T cells sorted from blood. The receptors originated from a human donor with alopecia areata.

The rearrangement joins TRBV7-2 to TRBJ2-1, with D uncertain. The CDR3 runs to 12 residues. Germline CDR1 SGHTA, CDR2 FQGNSA. The V end lost 1 base, the J end lost 8 bases, and 6 bases lay between the germline ends. The CDR3 DNA sequence: TGTGCCAGCAGCTTAGTCAGGTATGAGCAGTTCTTC. Encoded protein: CASSLVRYEQFF. The full variable domain, its missing parts supplied by reference TRBV7-2 and TRBJ2-1, is GAGVSQSPSNKVTEKGKDVELRCDPISGHTALYWYRQSLGQGLEFLIYFQGNSAPDKSGLPSDRFSAERTGGSVSTLTIQRTQQEDSAVYLCASSLVRYEQFFGPGTRLTVL.

The chain links TRBV30 to TRBJ2-7; 11 bases line up with TRBD1. Looked up from germline, CDR1 is GTSNPN and CDR2 is SVGIG (reference sequence). The ends lost 5 bases at V and 6 bases at J; junction bases unmatched: 9. This CDR3 region has 14 residues. The CDR3 loop is CAWGPGQGASEQYF. For the CDR3, the DNA is TGTGCCTGGGGACCCGGACAGGGGGCTAGCGAGCAGTACTTC.

This chain links TRBV29-1 with TRBJ2-7, with D possibly TRBD1 on 5 matching bases. Trimming took 4 bases from V and 5 from J, leaving 12 bases between them. The germline V gene encodes CDR1 SQVTM and CDR2 ANQGSEA. CDR3 length equals 12 residues. The CDR3 coding sequence is TGCAGCGTTGCCCCCGACAGAGACGAGCAGTACTTC. Amino acid sequence: CSVAPDRDEQYF.